Shown below are 21 T cell receptor beta chains from a single sample sequenced in a study of T cells in Graves' hyperthyroidism and ophthalmopathy. RNA transcripts yielded amplified TCR beta CDR3 regions. RT-PCR in the first round (using the HTBI primer set) targeted the TCR CDR3. TCRdb recomputed calls from the multiplex PCR reads with MiXCR, one row per CDR3 protein. The table has 600,000 or so distinct CDR3 sequences, about 16% seen once. What was sequenced was blood. All receptors come from a woman in her thirties with Graves' hyperthyroidism.

This clonotype was counted only a few times. The rearrangement links TRBV7-9 to TRBJ2-1; the D is unclear. The CDR3 totals 15 residues. Germline values: CDR1 SEHNR, CDR2 FQNEAQ (reference sequence). V shed 3 bases and J shed 10 bases, with 19 bases lying between them. CDR3 loop: CASSFPLSLGSEQFF. Here the CDR3 DNA reads TGTGCCAGCAGCTTCCCCCTCTCCCTGGGGTCGGAGCAGTTCTTC.

The rearrangement uses TRBV7-2 and TRBJ1-5; D gene uncertain. V was shortened by 3 bases and J by 3 bases, with 9 bases between the two germline ends. Germline loops: CDR1 SGHTA, CDR2 FQGNSA. There are 14 residues in the CDR3. CDR3 amino acids: CASSFPGNNQPQHF. Written as DNA, the CDR3 is TGTGCCAGCAGCTTCCCGGGAAACAATCAGCCCCAGCATTTT.

CDR3 protein: CASSIQGTGGVNQPQHF. CDR3 DNA: TGTGCCAGTAGTATTCAGGGGACAGGGGGGGTCAATCAGCCCCAGCATTTT. The J gene is TRBJ1-5, the V gene TRBV19; 11 bases line up with TRBD1. This CDR3 has 17 residues. Germline V gene data show CDR1 as LNHDA and CDR2 as SQIVND (reference sequence). V lost 3 bases to trimming and J lost 3 bases; unmatched junction nucleotides: 7. The full variable domain, in which reference TRBV19 and TRBJ1-5 provide the parts outside the CDR3, is DGGITQSPKYLFRKEGQNVTLSCEQNLNHDAMYWYRQDPGQGLRLIYYSQIVNDFQKGDIAEGYSVSREKKESFPLTVTSAQKNPTAFYLCASSIQGTGGVNQPQHFGDGTRLSIL.

The V and J genes are TRBV10-2 and TRBJ2-7; 7 nucleotides agree with TRBD2. V shed 7 bases, J shed 1 base, and the junction held 7 bases outside the gene matches. The CDR3 has 14 residues. The germline gives CDR1 WSHSY, CDR2 SAAADI. CDR3 protein: CASTIAGTSYEQYF. The CDR3 bases are TGCGCCAGCACGATAGCGGGTACTTCCTACGAGCAGTACTTC.

As concerns this clonotype: This may be a read error: a much more frequent sequence differs by one nucleotide. This chain connects TRBV3-1 to TRBJ1-3; 7 nucleotides align to TRBD1. This CDR3 region has 15 residues. The germline gives CDR1 LGHDT, CDR2 YNNKEL (reference sequence). This CDR3 reads CARSQTGVSGNTIYF. CDR3 sequence (DNA): TGTGCCAGAAGCCAAACAGGGGTCTCTGGAAACACCATATATTTT.

There are many counts of this clonotype. The CDR3 DNA follows: TGCAGTGCTAGAGGCCGACTAGCGGGAGATGAGCAGTTCTTC. Translating gives CSARGRLAGDEQFF. This chain connects TRBV20-1 to TRBJ2-1; 12 bases line up with TRBD2. Germline lookup yields CDR1 DFQATT and CDR2 SNEGSKA (reference sequence). V gave up 1 base and J gave up 8 bases; unmatched junction bases: 3. This CDR3 comprises 14 residues.

This clonotype occurred many times. V usage is TRBV7-9 and J usage is TRBJ1-1; no firm D call. The CDR3 consists of 13 residues. V lost 5 bases and J lost 1, with 8 bases in between. Germline CDR1 and CDR2: SEHNR and FQNEAQ (reference sequence). This chain's CDR3 is CASSTHPNTEAFF. The CDR3, as DNA: TGTGCCAGCAGCACACACCCGAACACTGAAGCTTTCTTT.

V is TRBV12-3 or TRBV12-4 and J is TRBJ1-6; perhaps TRBD1 as D (5 bases). The CDR3 totals 13 residues. V gave up 5 bases and J gave up 12 bases, with 14 bases separating them. As DNA, the CDR3 is TGTGCCAGCAGTGCTCAACTGGGGGAACCCCTCCACTTT. This codes for CASSAQLGEPLHF.

This clonotype was detected ten times or more. The J gene is TRBJ1-2, the V gene TRBV6-1; 7 bases match TRBD1. J was trimmed by 6 bases and V by 6 bases; bases with no gene match: 7. This CDR3 has 13 residues. Germline V gene lookup returns CDR1 MNHNS and CDR2 SASEGT. The CDR3 region is CASSIDRVHGYTF. The CDR3 DNA follows: TGTGCCAGCAGCATAGACAGGGTCCATGGCTACACCTTC.

This clonotype was detected a few times. The CDR3, as DNA: TGTGCCAGCAGCTTAAGTGCTAGCAATCAGCCCCAGCATTTT. Translating it yields CASSLSASNQPQHF. The chain employs TRBV11-2 and TRBJ1-5; no definite D call. The germline gives CDR1 SGHAT, CDR2 FQNNGV. Trimming removed 2 bases at V and 0 bases at J, with 5 bases between. The CDR3 loop spans 14 amino acids. Drawing the rest from reference TRBV11-2 and TRBJ1-5, the complete variable domain is EAGVAQSPRYKIIEKRQSVAFWCNPISGHATLYWYQQILGQGPKLLIQFQNNGVVDDSQLPKDRFSAERLKGVDSTLKIQPAKLEDSAVYLCASSLSASNQPQHFGDGTRLSIL.

The chain employs TRBV9 and TRBJ1-1; the match to TRBD1 covers 11 bases. The junction had 5 bases not matched to a gene; V was cut back by 3 bases and J by 4 bases. The CDR3 spans 15 residues. The germline V gene encodes CDR1 SGDLS and CDR2 YYNGEE. CDR3 in amino acids: CASSARTGGFTEAFF. In DNA form, the CDR3 reads TGTGCCAGCAGCGCCAGGACAGGGGGCTTCACTGAAGCTTTCTTT.

This rearrangement joins TRBV12-3 or TRBV12-4 to TRBJ1-2, with TRBD1 identical over 7 bases. This CDR3 spans 15 amino acids. V shed 3 bases, J shed 0 bases, and the junction held 4 bases outside the gene matches. CDR3 loop: CASSFGTAANYGYTF. As DNA, the CDR3 is TGTGCCAGCAGTTTTGGGACAGCTGCTAACTATGGCTACACCTTC.

This clonotype showed up just a few times. The rearrangement joins TRBV5-1 to TRBJ2-5, with TRBD1 matching 11 bases. V was clipped by 4 bases and J by 5 bases; unmatched bases: 13. CDR3 size: 17 residues. The V gene's germline CDR1 is SGHRS and CDR2 YFSETQ. CDR3 nucleotides: TGCGCCAGCAGCATTGGACAGGGGGCTCCAACGACCGAGACCCAGTACTTC. As protein: CASSIGQGAPTTETQYF. The variable domain in full, completed from reference TRBV5-1 and TRBJ2-5, reads KAGVTQTPRYLIKTRGQQVTLSCSPISGHRSVSWYQQTPGQGLQFLFEYFSETQRNKGNFPGRFSGRQFSNSRSEMNVSTLELGDSALYLCASSIGQGAPTTETQYFGPGTRLLVL.

The V and J genes are TRBV30 and TRBJ2-6; 9 nucleotides agree with TRBD1. CDR3 length: 16 amino acids. Germline CDR1 reads GTSNPN; CDR2 reads SVGIG (reference sequence). The CDR3 DNA sequence: TGTGCACATCCGGGACAGGGTCCTCCTGGGGCCAACGTCCTGACTTTC. Protein: CAHPGQGPPGANVLTF.

J is TRBJ1-1 and V is TRBV4-2, with 7 bases lining up with TRBD1. This CDR3 has 17 residues. Germline CDR1 LGHNA, CDR2 YNFKEQ. The J segment lost 4 bases and the V segment lost 0 bases, leaving 11 bases of the junction unmatched. This CDR3 is CASSQEPGRGLITEAFF. The CDR3 region has the DNA TGTGCCAGCAGCCAAGAGCCTGGTAGGGGGCTGATCACTGAAGCTTTCTTT.

In its sample, this clonotype was seen a few times. A read error may be the cause here, since a much bigger clone is one base away. The CDR3 is CASSFPDTRYF. In DNA form, the CDR3 reads TGTGCCAGCAGCTTTCCAGATACGCGGTATTTT. The V call is TRBV11-2, the J call TRBJ2-3; D gene ambiguous. The CDR3 is 11 amino acids. Germline V gives CDR1 SGHAT, CDR2 FQNNGV.

In its sample, this clonotype was seen many times. Here the CDR3 reads CASSLFGLAGSYEQYF. The CDR3 nucleotides read TGTGCCAGCAGTTTATTTGGACTAGCGGGGAGCTACGAGCAGTACTTC. The rearrangement links TRBV27 to TRBJ2-7; TRBD2 matches 12 bases. Germline lookup yields CDR1 MNHEY and CDR2 SMNVEV (reference sequence). V shed 1 base, J shed 3 bases, and the junction held 4 bases outside the gene matches. This CDR3 comprises 16 residues.

This chain links TRBV7-8 with TRBJ1-2; possible D gene TRBD1, 6 bases. The length of the CDR3 is 15 residues. The V gene's germline CDR1 is SGHVS and CDR2 FQNEAQ. The V end lost 4 bases, the J end lost 4 bases, and 16 bases lay between the germline ends. The CDR3 here is CASSSDRGAVYGYTF. The CDR3 DNA follows: TGTGCCAGCAGCTCCGACCGGGGGGCCGTCTATGGCTACACCTTC.

In its sample, this clonotype was seen a few times. This chain links TRBV5-5 with TRBJ2-2; 7 bases map to TRBD1. Unmatched junction bases numbered 14, after V lost 4 bases and J lost 8 bases. The CDR3 is 16 amino acids. In germline, CDR1 is SGHKS, CDR2 YYEKEE (reference sequence). DNA of the CDR3: TGTGCCAGCAGCCCGGGGATTACAGGGGTCACTGGGGAGCTGTTTTTT. Translation: CASSPGITGVTGELFF.

The chain has TRBV29-1 and TRBJ2-1; the match to TRBD2 covers 8 bases. The CDR3 totals 12 residues. V trimming: 6 bases; J trimming: 12 bases; junction bases outside the gene matches: 10. The germline V gene encodes CDR1 SQVTM and CDR2 ANQGSEA. CDR3 loop: CSVPTSGTGQFF. CDR3 DNA sequence: TGCAGCGTGCCTACTAGCGGCACGGGGCAGTTCTTC.

This clonotype was observed at least ten times. The chain joins TRBV7-2 to TRBJ2-7; 10 bases line up with TRBD2. Germline CDR1 SGHTA, CDR2 FQGNSA. The ends lost 5 bases at V and 5 bases at J; junction bases unmatched: 3. The CDR3 contains 13 residues. CDR3 DNA: TGTGCCAGCAGCCCAGGGACTAGCGACGAGCAGTACTTC. Translated: CASSPGTSDEQYF.